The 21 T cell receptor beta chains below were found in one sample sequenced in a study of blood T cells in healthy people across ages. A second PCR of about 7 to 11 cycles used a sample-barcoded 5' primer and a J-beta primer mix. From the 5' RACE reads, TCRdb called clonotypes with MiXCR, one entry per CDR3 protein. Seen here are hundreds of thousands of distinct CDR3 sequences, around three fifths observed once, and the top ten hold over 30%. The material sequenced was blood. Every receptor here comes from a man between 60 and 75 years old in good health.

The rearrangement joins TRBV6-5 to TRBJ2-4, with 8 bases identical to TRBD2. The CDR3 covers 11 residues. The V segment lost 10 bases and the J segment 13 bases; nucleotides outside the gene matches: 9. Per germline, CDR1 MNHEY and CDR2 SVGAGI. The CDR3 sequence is CATTKAGEQYF. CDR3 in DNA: TGTGCCACGACAAAAGCGGGAGAGCAGTACTTC.

CDR3: CSAAPGDTQYF. The CDR3 DNA reads as TGCAGTGCCGCCCCCGGGGACACGCAGTATTTT. This chain joins TRBV20-1 and TRBJ2-3; possibly TRBD1 or TRBD2 for D (5 bases each). Germline CDR1 and CDR2: DFQATT and SNEGSKA (reference sequence). The V and J ends lost 6 bases and 9 bases respectively, with 13 bases between them. The CDR3 extends over 11 amino acids.

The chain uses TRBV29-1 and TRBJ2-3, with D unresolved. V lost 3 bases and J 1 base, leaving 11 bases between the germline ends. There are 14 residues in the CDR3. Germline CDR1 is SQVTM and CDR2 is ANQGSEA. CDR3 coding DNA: TGCAGCGTTGAGCGAGGATTTGGCACAGATACGCAGTATTTT. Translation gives CSVERGFGTDTQYF.

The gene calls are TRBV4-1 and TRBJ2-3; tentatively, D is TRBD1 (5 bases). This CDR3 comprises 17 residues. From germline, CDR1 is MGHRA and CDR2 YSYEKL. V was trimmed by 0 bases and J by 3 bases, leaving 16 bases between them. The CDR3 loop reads CASSQDEGALVTDTQYF. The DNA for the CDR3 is TGCGCCAGCAGCCAAGATGAAGGGGCTTTAGTAACAGATACGCAGTATTTT.

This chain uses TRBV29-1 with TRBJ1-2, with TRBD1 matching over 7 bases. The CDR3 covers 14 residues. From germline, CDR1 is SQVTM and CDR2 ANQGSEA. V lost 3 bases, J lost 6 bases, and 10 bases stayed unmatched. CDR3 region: CSVDPAGGLDGYTF. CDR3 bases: TGCAGCGTTGACCCGGCAGGGGGATTGGATGGCTACACCTTC.

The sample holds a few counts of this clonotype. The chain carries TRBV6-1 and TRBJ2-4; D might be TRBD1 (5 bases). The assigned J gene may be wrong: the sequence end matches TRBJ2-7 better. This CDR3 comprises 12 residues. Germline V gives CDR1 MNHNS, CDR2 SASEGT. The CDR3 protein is CARITGTYEQYF. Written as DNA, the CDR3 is TGTGCCAGGATCACAGGTACCTACGAGCAGTACTTC.

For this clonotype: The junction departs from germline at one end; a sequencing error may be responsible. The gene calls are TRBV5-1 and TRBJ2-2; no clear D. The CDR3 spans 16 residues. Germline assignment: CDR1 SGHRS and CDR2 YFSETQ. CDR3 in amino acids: CAGSLATGTNTGELFF. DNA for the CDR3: TGCGCCGGCAGCTTGGCAACCGGAACGAACACCGGGGAGCTGTTTTTT. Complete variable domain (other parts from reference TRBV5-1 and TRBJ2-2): KAGVTQTPRYLIKTRGQQVTLSCSPISGHRSVSWYQQTPGQGLQFLFEYFSETQRNKGNFPGRFSGRQFSNSRSEMNVSTLELGDSALYLCAGSLATGTNTGELFFGEGSRLTVL.

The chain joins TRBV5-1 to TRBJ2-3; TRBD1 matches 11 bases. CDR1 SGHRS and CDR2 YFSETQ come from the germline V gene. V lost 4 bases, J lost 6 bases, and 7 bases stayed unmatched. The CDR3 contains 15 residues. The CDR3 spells CASSPSGDRGDTQYF. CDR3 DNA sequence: TGCGCCAGCAGCCCTAGCGGGGACAGGGGGGATACGCAGTATTTT.

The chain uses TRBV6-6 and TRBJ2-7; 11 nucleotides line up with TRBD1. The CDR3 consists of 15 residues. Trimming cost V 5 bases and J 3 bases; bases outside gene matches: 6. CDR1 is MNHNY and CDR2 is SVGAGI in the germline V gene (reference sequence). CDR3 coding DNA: TGTGCCAGCAGTACCCCGGACAGGGGGCGCTACGAGCAGTACTTC. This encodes CASSTPDRGRYEQYF.

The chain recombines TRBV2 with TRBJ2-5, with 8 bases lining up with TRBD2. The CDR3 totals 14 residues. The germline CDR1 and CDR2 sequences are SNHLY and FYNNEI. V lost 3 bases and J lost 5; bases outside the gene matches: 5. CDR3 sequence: CASSDILAEETQYF. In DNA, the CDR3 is TGTGCCAGCAGTGATATACTAGCGGAGGAGACCCAGTACTTC.

The CDR3 DNA reads as TGTGCCAGTAGTATTTATCTGGGGGGCTACAATGAGCAGTTCTTC. Amino acid sequence: CASSIYLGGYNEQFF. V is TRBV19 and J is TRBJ2-1, with D perhaps TRBD2 (6 bases). Trimming took off 3 bases at V and 3 bases at J, with 12 bases between the two ends. The germline V gene encodes CDR1 LNHDA and CDR2 SQIVND (reference sequence). The CDR3 runs to 15 residues.

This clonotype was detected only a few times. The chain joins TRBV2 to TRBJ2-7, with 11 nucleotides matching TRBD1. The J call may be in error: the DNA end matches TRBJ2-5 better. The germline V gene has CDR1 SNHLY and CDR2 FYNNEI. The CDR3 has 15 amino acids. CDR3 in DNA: TGTGCCAGCAGCCCCGGGACAGGGGGTAAAGAGACCCAGTACTTC. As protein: CASSPGTGGKETQYF.

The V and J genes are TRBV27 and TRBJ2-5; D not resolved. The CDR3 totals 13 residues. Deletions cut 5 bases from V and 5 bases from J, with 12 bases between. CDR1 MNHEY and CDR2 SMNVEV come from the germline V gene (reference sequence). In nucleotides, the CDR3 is TGTGCCAGCAGTATACGTCCTAGGGAGACCCAGTACTTC. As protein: CASSIRPRETQYF.

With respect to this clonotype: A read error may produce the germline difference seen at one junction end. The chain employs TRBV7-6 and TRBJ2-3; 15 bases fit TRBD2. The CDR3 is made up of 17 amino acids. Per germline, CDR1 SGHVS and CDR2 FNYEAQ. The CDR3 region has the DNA TGTGCCAGCAGCTTATGGACTAGCGGGGGGGCATTAGATACGCGGTATTTT. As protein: CASSLWTSGGALDTRYF. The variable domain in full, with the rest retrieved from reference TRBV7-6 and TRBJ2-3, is GAGVSQSPRYKVTKRGQDVALRCDPISGHVSLYWYRQALGQGPEFLTYFNYEAQQDKSGLPNDRFSAERPEGSISTLTIQRTEQRDSAMYRCASSLWTSGGALDTRYFGPGTRLTVL.

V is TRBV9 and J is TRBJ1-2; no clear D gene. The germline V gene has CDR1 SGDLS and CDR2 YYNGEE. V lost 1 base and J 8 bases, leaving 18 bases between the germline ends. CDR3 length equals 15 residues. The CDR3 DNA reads TGTGCCAGCAGCGTAAGGCCAGGCCGAATTGGGGGCTACACCTTC. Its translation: CASSVRPGRIGGYTF. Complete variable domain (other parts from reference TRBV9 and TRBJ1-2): DSGVTQTPKHLITATGQRVTLRCSPRSGDLSVYWYQQSLDQGLQFLIQYYNGEERAKGNILERFSAQQFPDLHSELNLSSLELGDSALYFCASSVRPGRIGGYTFGSGTRLTVV.

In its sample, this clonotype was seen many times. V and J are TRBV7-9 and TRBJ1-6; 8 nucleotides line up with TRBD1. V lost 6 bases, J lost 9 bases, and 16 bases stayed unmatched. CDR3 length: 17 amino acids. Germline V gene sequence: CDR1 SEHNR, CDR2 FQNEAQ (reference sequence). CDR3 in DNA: TGTGCCAGCAGTTTCGCTGACTGGACAGGGAGTCGTTCACCCCTCCACTTT. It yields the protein CASSFADWTGSRSPLHF.

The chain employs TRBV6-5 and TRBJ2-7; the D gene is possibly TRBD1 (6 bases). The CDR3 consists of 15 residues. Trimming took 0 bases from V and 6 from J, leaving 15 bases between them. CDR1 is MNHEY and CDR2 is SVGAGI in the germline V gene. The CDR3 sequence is CASSYSGARGCEQYF. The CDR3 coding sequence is TGTGCCAGCAGTTACTCGGGGGCCAGGGGCTGCGAGCAGTACTTC.

CDR3 sequence reads: CASRSRYSYEQYF. For the CDR3, the DNA is TGTGCCAGCCGGAGTAGATACTCCTACGAGCAGTACTTC. The V and J genes are TRBV21-1 and TRBJ2-7. TRBV21-1 is described as a pseudogene. This CDR3 region has 13 residues.

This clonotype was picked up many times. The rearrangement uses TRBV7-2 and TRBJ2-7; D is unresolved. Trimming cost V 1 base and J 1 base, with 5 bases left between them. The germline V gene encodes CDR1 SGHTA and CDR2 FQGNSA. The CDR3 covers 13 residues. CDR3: CASSLERSYEQYF. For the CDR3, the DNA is TGTGCCAGCAGCTTAGAGAGGTCCTACGAGCAGTACTTC.

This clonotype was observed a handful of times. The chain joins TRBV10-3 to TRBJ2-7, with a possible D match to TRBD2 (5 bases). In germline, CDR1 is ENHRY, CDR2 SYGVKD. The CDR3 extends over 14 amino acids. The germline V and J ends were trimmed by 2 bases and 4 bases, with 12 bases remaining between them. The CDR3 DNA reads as TGTGCCATCAGTGAGGTTCGGGGAGAGTACGAGCAGTACTTC. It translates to CAISEVRGEYEQYF.

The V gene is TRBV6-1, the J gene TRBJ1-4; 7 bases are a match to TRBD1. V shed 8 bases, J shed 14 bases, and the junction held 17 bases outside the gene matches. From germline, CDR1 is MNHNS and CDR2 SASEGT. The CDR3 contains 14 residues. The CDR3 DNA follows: TGTGCCAGCCAACCGGGACAGCTAATGAAAAGGCTGTTTTTT. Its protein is CASQPGQLMKRLFF.